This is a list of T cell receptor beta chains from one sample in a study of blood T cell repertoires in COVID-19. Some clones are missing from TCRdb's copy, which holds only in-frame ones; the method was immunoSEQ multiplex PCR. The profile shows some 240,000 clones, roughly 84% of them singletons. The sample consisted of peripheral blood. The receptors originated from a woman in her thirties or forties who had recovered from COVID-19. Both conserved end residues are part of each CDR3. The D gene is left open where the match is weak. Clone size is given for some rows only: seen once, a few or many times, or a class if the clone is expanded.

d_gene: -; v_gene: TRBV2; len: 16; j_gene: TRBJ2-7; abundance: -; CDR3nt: TGTGCCAGCAGTTTTGGAGGGCCAGGGGGTACCTACGAGCAGTACTTC; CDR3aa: CASSFGGPGGTYEQYF
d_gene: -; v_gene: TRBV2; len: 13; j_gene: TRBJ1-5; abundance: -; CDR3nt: TGTGCCACCGGGGTGTATAGCAATCAGCCCCAGCATTTT; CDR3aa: CATGVYSNQPQHF
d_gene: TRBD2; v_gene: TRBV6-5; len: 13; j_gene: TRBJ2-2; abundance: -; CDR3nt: TGTGCCCTCGCGGGAGCGAACACCGGGGAGCTGTTTTTT; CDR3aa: CALAGANTGELFF
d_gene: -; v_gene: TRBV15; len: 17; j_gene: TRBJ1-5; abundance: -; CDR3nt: TGTGCCACCAGCAGAGAGTATGGCAGGGTCCAGGGTCAGCCCCAGCATTTT; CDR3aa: CATSREYGRVQGQPQHF
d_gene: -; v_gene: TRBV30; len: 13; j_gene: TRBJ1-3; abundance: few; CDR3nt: TGTGCCTGGAGCCTCCTCTCTGGAAACACCATATATTTT; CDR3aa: CAWSLLSGNTIYF
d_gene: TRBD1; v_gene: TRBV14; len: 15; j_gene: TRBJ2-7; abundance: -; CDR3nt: TGTGCCAGCAGCCTCGGGACAGGGGTAGGCTACGAGCAGTACTTC; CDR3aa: CASSLGTGVGYEQYF
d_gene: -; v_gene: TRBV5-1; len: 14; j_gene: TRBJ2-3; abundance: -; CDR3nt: TGCGCCAGCAGCAACGCCATAGACACAGATACGCAGTATTTT; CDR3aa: CASSNAIDTDTQYF
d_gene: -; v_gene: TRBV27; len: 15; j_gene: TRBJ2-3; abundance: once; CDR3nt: TGTGCCAGCAGTTCCGGGGCAGGGGTATTGGATACGCAGTATTTT; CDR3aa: CASSSGAGVLDTQYF
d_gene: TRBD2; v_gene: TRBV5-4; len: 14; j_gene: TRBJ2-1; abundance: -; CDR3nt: TGTGCCAGCAGCTTGGGCGGGGGTTACAATGAGCAGTTCTTC; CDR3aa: CASSLGGGYNEQFF
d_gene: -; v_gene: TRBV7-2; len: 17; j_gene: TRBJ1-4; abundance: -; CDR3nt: TGTGCCAGCAGCTTTGTTTGGGACACACCAACTAATGAAAAACTGTTTTTT; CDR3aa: CASSFVWDTPTNEKLFF
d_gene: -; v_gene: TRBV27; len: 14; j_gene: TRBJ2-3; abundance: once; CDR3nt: TGTGCCAGCAGTGGGGGGTATAGCACAGATACGCAGTATTTT; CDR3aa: CASSGGYSTDTQYF
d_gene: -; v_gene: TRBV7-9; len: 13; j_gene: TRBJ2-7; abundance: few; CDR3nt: TGTGCCAGCAGCCTAACGACAGGTAGCGAGCAGTACTTC; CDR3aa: CASSLTTGSEQYF
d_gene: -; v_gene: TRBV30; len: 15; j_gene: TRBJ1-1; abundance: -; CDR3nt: TGTGCCTGGAGTCCTTCCGACAGACGGAACACTGAAGCTTTCTTT; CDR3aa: CAWSPSDRRNTEAFF
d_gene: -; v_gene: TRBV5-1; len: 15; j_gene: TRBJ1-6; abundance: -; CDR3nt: TGCGCCAGCAGCTTGGGTACAGGGTCGGAGTCACCCCTCCACTTT; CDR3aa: CASSLGTGSESPLHF
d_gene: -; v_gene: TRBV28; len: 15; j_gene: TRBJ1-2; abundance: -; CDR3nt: TGTGCCAGCAGTCCCGCGGGTGACAAGGGCTATGGCTACACCTTC; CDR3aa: CASSPAGDKGYGYTF
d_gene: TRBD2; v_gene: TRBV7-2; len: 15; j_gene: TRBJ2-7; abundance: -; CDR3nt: TGTGCCAGCAGCTTAGGGTTTAGCGGGGCCTACGAGCAGTACTTC; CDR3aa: CASSLGFSGAYEQYF
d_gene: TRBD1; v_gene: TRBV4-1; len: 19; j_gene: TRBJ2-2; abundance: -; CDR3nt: TGCGCCAGCAGCCCTTTGACAGGGGGCAGGGAGGGAAACACCGGGGAGCTGTTTTTT; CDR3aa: CASSPLTGGREGNTGELFF
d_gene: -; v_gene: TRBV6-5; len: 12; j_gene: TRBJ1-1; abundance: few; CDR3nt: TGTGCCAGCAGTCAGTGGAACACTGAAGCTTTCTTT; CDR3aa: CASSQWNTEAFF
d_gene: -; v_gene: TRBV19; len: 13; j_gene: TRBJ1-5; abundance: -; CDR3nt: TGTGCCAGTAGTATAGCAACCTCGACAGGCCAGCATTTT; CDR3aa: CASSIATSTGQHF
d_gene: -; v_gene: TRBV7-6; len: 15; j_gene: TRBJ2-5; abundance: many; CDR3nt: TGTGCCAGCAGCTTAGCTCGGACGAGGGCGGGAACCCAGTACTTC; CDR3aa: CASSLARTRAGTQYF
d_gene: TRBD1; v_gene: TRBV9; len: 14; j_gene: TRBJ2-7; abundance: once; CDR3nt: TGTGCCAGCAGCTGGGGACAGGTCTCCTACGAGCAGTACTTC; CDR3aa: CASSWGQVSYEQYF
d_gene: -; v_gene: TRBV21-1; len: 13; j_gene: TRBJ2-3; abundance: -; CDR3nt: TGTGCCATTACGACAGGAGGCACAGATACGCAGTATTTT; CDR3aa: CAITTGGTDTQYF